This note documents a single TCR beta chain sequence. Germline V lookup: CDR1 LNHDA, CDR2 SQIVND (reference sequence). The length of the CDR3 is 11 residues. The trim removed 10 bases at V and 10 bases at J, leaving 2 bases unmatched. In the original analysis: Estimation of nucleated cell counts was performed using reference gene primer amplification. Repertoires were generated with immunoSEQ multiplex PCR, while TCRdb's copy carries only in-frame clones and drops some. Clone size and the V and J calls come from that table; the DNA yielded D and trimming. The sample has some 43,000 clones; approximately 80% are singletons. These data come from a study of blood T cell repertoires in COVID-19. About the research overall: Spain, Italy and the United States supplied samples that represented acute and convalescent COVID-19. T cells, B-cell-depleted T cells, or PBMCs provided the cDNA or gDNA that served as material.

Sequences were obtained from peripheral blood. V and J are TRBV19 and TRBJ1-6, with 9 bases matching TRBD1. The receptor comes from a woman aged 55-75 years with acute or convalescent COVID-19. DNA for the CDR3: TGTGCCACCGGACAGGGGTCACCCCTCCACTTT. Residues: CATGQGSPLHF. Full variable domain (remainder filled in from reference TRBV19 and TRBJ1-6): DGGITQSPKYLFRKEGQNVTLSCEQNLNHDAMYWYRQDPGQGLRLIYYSQIVNDFQKGDIAEGYSVSREKKESFPLTVTSAQKNPTAFYLCATGQGSPLHFGNGTRLTVT.